This T cell receptor beta chain is from a study of T-cell reconstitution after alpha-beta-depleted transplantation in children. Study-level results: Surviving thymic progenitors and recipient T cells were the source of high TCRbeta diversity at day 60 in some patients. Newly made T cells mostly supplied T-cell counts and diversity one year after transplant. Reportedly, roughly two months post-transplant, alpha-beta T cells arose from several hundred expanded graft clones.

Unique molecular identifiers featured in how the TCRbeta library was prepared. TCRdb recomputed calls from the PCR reads with MiXCR, one row per CDR3 protein. Of 780,000 or so distinct CDR3 sequences listed, approximately 15% are singletons. On this clonotype: Its antigen remains unknown.

The sequence came from a male patient aged 10 to 17 who had a stem cell transplant for acute lymphoblastic leukemia, so the T cells may come from the graft donor. Sequences were derived from PBMCs, mostly from graft donor cells, sampled 360 days after TCRalphabeta/CD19-depleted stem cell transplant.

The CDR3 coding sequence is TGTGCCAGCAGCCTATTGGGGTATGGGGCCAACGTCCTGACTTTC. Its translation is CASSLLGYGANVLTF. The chain carries TRBV14 and TRBJ2-6, with D hard to call. CDR3 length: 15 residues. Germline values: CDR1 SGHDN, CDR2 FVKESK. V was pared by 4 bases and J by 3 bases, with 10 bases between.